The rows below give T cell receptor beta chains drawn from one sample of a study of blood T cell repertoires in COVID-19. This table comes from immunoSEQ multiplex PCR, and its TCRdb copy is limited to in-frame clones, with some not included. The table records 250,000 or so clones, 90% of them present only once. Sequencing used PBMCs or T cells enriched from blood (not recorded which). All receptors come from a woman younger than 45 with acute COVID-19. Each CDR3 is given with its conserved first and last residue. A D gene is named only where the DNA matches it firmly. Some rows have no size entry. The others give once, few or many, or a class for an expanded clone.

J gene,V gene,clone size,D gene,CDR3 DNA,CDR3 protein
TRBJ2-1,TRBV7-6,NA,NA,TGTGCCAGCAGCTCACAGGGTCGATGGGATGAGCAGTTCTTC,CASSSQGRWDEQFF
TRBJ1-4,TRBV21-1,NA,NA,TGTGCCAGCAGCATAACTTCCGGGACAGGACCCACTAATGAAAAACTGTTTTTT,CASSITSGTGPTNEKLFF
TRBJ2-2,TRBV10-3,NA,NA,TGTGCCATCAGTGAGCCACGGAGGAACACCGGGGAGCTGTTTTTT,CAISEPRRNTGELFF
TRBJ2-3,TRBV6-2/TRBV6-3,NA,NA,TGTGCCAGCAGTTGGAGGGTCACAGATACGCAGTATTTT,CASSWRVTDTQYF
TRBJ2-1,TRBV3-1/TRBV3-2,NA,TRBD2,TGTGCCAGCAGCTCCCCGAGACTAGCTTACAATGAGCAGTTCTTC,CASSSPRLAYNEQFF
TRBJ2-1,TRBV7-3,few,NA,TGTGCCAGCAGCTTGGGGGGAGAAGTCGATGAGCAGTTCTTC,CASSLGGEVDEQFF
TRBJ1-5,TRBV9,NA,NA,TGTGCCAGCAGCGTAAGTGACAGCCCTCCTTATAGCAATCAGCCCCAGCATTTT,CASSVSDSPPYSNQPQHF
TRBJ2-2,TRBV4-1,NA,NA,TGCGCCAGCAGCCAAGACGAGGCTCTGAACACCGGGGAGCTGTTTTTT,CASSQDEALNTGELFF
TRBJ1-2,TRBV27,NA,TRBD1,TGTGCCAGCAGTTCCGGACAGGGAAGCTATGGCTACACCTTC,CASSSGQGSYGYTF
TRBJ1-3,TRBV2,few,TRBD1,TGTGCCAGCCGGGACAGGGAAGGAAACACCATATATTTT,CASRDREGNTIYF
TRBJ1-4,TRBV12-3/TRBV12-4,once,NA,TGTGCCAGCAGTTCCCTCACAGATGAAAAACTGTTTTTT,CASSSLTDEKLFF
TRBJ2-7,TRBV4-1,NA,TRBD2,TGCGCCAGCAGCCTACCAAGTAGCGGGAACTACGAGCAGTACTTC,CASSLPSSGNYEQYF
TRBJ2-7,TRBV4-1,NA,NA,TGCGCCAGCAGCCAAGAACACTCCTACGAGCAGTACTTC,CASSQEHSYEQYF
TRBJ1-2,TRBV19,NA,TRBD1,TGTGCCAGTGGACAGGGGAACTATGGCTACACCTTC,CASGQGNYGYTF
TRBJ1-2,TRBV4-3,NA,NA,TGCGCCAGCAGCCAAGATACGTCCTTTGAGGGGGACATCTGGGACCGAAGTTATGGCTACACCTTC,CASSQDTSFEGDIWDRSYGYTF
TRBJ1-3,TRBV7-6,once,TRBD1,TGTGCCAGCAGTAAGGGACAGTTTTACTCCTCTGGAAACACCATATATTTT,CASSKGQFYSSGNTIYF
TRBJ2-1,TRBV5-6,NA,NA,TGTGCCAGCAGCTCCCTTATCGATGAGCAGTTCTTC,CASSSLIDEQFF
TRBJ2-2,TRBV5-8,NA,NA,TGTGCCAGCAGCCCACGGGGCGGGGCCCAGACCGGGGAGCTGTTTTTT,CASSPRGGAQTGELFF
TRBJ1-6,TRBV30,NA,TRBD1,TGTGCCTGGGCGCGAACGGGACAGGTCTTCTCACCCCTCCACTTT,CAWARTGQVFSPLHF
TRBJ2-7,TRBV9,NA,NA,TGTGCCAGCAGCGTAGGCGCAGGGATGGCCTACGAGCAGTACTTC,CASSVGAGMAYEQYF